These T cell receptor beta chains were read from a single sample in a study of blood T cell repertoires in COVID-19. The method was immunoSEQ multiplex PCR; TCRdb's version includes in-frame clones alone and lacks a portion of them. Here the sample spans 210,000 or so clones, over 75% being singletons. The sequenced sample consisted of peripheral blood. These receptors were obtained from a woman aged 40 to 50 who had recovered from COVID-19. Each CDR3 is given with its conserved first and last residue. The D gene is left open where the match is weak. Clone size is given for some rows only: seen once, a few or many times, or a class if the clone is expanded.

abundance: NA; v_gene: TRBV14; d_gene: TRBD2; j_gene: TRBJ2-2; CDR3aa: CASSLLAGANTGELFF; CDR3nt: TGTGCCAGCAGCCTCTTAGCGGGGGCAAACACCGGGGAGCTGTTTTTT
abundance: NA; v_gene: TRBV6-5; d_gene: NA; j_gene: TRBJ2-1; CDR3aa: CASSYRASQYNEQFF; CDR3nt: TGTGCCAGCAGTTACCGGGCTAGCCAGTACAATGAGCAGTTCTTC
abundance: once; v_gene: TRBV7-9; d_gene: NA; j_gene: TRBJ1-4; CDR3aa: CASTYGIFNEKLFF; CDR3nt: TGTGCCAGCACCTACGGGATTTTTAATGAAAAACTGTTTTTT
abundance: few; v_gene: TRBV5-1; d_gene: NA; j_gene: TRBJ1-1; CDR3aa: CASSLEVGGSTEAFF; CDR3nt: TGCGCCAGCAGCTTGGAAGTGGGAGGGTCGACAGAAGCTTTCTTT
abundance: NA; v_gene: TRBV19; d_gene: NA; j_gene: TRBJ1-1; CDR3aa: CASSISSTEAFF; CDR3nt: TGTGCCAGTAGTATTTCTTCCACTGAAGCTTTCTTT
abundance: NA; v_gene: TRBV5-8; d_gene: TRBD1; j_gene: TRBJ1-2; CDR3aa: CASSPTGVGYGYTF; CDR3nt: TGTGCCAGCAGCCCCACAGGGGTGGGCTATGGCTACACCTTC
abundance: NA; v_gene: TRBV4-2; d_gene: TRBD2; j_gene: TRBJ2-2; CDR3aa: CASSQVLAGGPGELFF; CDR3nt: TGTGCCAGCAGCCAAGTACTAGCGGGAGGACCCGGGGAGCTGTTTTTT
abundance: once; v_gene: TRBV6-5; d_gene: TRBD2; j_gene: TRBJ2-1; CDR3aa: CASDISGRALNEQFF; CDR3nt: TGTGCCAGCGACATCAGCGGGAGGGCCTTGAATGAGCAGTTCTTC
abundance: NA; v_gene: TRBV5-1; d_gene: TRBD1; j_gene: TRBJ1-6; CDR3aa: CASSVGQGGSPLHF; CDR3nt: TGCGCCAGCAGCGTCGGACAGGGAGGTTCACCCCTCCACTTT
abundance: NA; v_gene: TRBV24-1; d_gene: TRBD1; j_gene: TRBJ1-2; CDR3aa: CATSEPRGRGSYTF; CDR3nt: TGTGCCACCAGTGAACCCAGGGGGCGCGGGAGCTACACCTTC
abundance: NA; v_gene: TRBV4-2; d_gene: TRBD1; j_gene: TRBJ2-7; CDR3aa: CASSHPPGTGGYEQYF; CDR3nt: TGTGCCAGCAGCCACCCGCCCGGGACAGGGGGCTACGAGCAGTACTTC
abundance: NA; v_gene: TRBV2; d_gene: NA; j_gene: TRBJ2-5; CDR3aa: CASSELTQETQYF; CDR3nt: TGTGCCAGCAGTGAATTGACACAAGAGACCCAGTACTTC
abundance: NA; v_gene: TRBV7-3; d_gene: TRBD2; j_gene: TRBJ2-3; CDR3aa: CASKRAGGPPDTQYF; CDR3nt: TGTGCCAGCAAGCGGGCGGGAGGGCCCCCAGATACGCAGTATTTT
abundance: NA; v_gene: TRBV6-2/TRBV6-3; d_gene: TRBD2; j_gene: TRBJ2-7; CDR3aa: CASSLLKRLAGVSYEQYF; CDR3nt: TGTGCCAGCAGTTTACTCAAAAGACTAGCGGGAGTTTCCTACGAGCAGTACTTC
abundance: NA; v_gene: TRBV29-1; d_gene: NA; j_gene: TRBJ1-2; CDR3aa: CSVEVGAELWGYTF; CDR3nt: TGCAGCGTTGAAGTAGGAGCGGAACTATGGGGCTACACCTTC
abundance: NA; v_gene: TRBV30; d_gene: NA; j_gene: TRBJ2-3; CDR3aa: CAWSGGTADTQYF; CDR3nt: TGTGCCTGGAGTGGCGGGACGGCAGATACGCAGTATTTT
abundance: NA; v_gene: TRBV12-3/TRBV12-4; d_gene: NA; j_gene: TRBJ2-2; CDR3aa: CAIGQGRTGELFF; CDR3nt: TGTGCCATCGGGCAGGGCCGCACCGGGGAGCTGTTTTTT
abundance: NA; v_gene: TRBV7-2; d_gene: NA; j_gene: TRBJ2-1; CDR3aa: CASSLGGLSYNEQFF; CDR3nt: TGTGCCAGCAGCTTAGGTGGACTCTCCTACAATGAGCAGTTCTTC
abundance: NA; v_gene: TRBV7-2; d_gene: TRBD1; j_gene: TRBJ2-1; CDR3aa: CASSFSGQDYNEQFF; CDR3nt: TGTGCCAGCAGCTTCTCGGGACAGGACTACAATGAGCAGTTCTTC
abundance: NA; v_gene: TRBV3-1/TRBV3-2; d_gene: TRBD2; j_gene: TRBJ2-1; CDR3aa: CAAGTSGLGPNEQFF; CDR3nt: TGTGCCGCAGGGACTAGCGGTCTCGGGCCCAATGAGCAGTTCTTC
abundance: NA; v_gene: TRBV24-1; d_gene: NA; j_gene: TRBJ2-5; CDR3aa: CATAGGHRDQETQYF; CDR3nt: TGTGCCACCGCTGGGGGACACAGGGACCAAGAGACCCAGTACTTC
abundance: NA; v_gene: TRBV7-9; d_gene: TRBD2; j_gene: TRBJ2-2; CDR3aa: CASTLLASGLADTGELFF; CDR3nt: TGTGCCAGCACCCTATTAGCCTCGGGTCTAGCGGACACCGGGGAGCTGTTTTTT
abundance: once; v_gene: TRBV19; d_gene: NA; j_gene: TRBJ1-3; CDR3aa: CASSSHPGGSGNTIYF; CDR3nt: TGTGCCAGTAGTAGCCACCCCGGGGGCTCTGGAAACACCATATATTTT
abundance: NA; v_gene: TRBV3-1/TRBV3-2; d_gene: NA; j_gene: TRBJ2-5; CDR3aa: CASSQALQETQYF; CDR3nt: TGTGCCAGCAGCCAAGCCCTACAGGAGACCCAGTACTTC
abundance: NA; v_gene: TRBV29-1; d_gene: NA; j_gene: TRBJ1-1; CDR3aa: CSVRWGGGTEAFF; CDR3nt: TGCAGCGTTCGGTGGGGAGGGGGCACTGAAGCTTTCTTT
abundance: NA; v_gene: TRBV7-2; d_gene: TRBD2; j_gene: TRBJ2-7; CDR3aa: CASSPQLAGGYEQYF; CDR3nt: TGTGCCAGCAGCCCACAACTAGCGGGAGGGTACGAGCAGTACTTC
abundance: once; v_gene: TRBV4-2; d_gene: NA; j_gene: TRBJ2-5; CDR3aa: CASSRYSTETQYF; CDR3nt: TGTGCCAGCAGTAGATATTCAACGGAGACCCAGTACTTC
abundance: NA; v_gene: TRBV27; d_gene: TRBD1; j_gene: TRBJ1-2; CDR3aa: CASSFDPPNRGLYGYTF; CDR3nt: TGTGCCAGCAGTTTTGATCCCCCAAACAGGGGCCTCTATGGCTACACCTTC
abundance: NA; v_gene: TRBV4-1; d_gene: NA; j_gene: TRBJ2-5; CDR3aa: CASSQSGVGGETQYF; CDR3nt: TGCGCCAGCAGCCAATCCGGGGTCGGGGGAGAGACCCAGTACTTC
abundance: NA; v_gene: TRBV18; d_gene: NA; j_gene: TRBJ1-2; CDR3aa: CASSPNGGRGGYTF; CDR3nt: TGTGCCAGCTCACCGAATGGAGGGCGCGGAGGCTACACCTTC
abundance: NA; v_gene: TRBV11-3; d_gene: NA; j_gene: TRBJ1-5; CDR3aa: CASSLLGQGTVVGQPQHF; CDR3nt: TGTGCCAGCAGCTTATTAGGGCAGGGTACTGTCGTAGGTCAGCCCCAGCATTTT
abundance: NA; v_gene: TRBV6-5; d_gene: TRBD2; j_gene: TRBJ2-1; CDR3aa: CASSLGLAGNEQFF; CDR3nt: TGTGCCAGCAGCCTCGGGCTAGCGGGGAATGAGCAGTTCTTC
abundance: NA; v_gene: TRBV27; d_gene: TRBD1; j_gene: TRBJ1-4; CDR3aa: CASLPTGSVGKLFF; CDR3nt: TGTGCCAGCCTTCCGACAGGGAGTGTCGGAAAACTGTTTTTT
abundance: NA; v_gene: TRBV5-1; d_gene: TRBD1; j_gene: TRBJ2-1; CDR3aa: CASSRGRIEQFF; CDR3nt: TGCGCCAGCAGCAGGGGGCGGATTGAGCAGTTCTTC
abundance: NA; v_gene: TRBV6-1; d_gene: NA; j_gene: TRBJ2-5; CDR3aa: CASSESTVQETQYF; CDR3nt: TGTGCCAGCAGTGAATCCACGGTTCAAGAGACCCAGTACTTC
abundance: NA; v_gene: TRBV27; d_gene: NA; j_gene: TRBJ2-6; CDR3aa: CASSLRDGSGANVLTF; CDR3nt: TGTGCCAGCAGTTTAAGAGACGGGTCTGGGGCCAACGTCCTGACTTTC
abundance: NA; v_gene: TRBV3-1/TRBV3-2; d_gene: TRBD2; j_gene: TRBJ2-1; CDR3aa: CASSQFIGLAGEETYNEQFF; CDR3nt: TGTGCCAGCAGCCAATTTATCGGACTAGCGGGAGAGGAAACCTACAATGAGCAGTTCTTC
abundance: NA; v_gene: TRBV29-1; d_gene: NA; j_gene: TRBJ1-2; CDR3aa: CSAGSPSNYGYTF; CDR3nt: TGCAGCGCCGGGTCACCCTCTAACTATGGCTACACCTTC
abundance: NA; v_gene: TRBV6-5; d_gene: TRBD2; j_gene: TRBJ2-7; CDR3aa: CASRIFGGSTNEQYF; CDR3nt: TGTGCCAGCAGGATTTTTGGCGGGAGTACCAACGAGCAGTACTTC
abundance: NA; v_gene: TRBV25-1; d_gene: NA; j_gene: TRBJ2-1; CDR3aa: CASSEDSSYNEQFF; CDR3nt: TGTGCCAGCAGTGAAGACAGCTCCTACAATGAGCAGTTCTTC
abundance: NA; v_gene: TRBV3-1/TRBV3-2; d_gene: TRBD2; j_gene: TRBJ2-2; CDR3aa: CASSRVAGGLYTGELFF; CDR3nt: TGTGCCAGCAGCCGAGTAGCGGGAGGGCTTTACACCGGGGAGCTGTTTTTT
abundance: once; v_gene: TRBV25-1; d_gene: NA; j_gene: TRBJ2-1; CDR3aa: CASSVYGSSYNEQFF; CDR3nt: TGTGCCAGCAGTGTTTACGGGAGCTCCTACAATGAGCAGTTCTTC
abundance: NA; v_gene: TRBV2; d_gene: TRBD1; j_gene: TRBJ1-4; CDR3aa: CASTLFRGVYNEKLFF; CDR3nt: TGTGCCAGCACCCTATTCAGGGGGGTCTATAATGAAAAACTGTTTTTT
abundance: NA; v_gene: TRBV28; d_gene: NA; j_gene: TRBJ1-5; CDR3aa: CAGNRDSNQPQHF; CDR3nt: TGTGCCGGAAACAGGGATAGCAATCAGCCCCAGCATTTT
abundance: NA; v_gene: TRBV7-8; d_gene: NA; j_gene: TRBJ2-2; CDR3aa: CASSLTYQGATGELFF; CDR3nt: TGTGCCAGCAGCTTAACGTACCAGGGCGCCACCGGGGAGCTGTTTTTT
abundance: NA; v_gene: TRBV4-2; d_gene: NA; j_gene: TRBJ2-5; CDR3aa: CASSQSGLDPTGAQYF; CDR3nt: TGTGCCAGCAGCCAGTCGGGACTAGACCCCACAGGGGCCCAGTACTTC
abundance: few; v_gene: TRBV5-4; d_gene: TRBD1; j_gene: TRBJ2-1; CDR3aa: CASSLGTGPYNEQFF; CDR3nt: TGTGCCAGCAGCTTGGGGACAGGACCCTACAATGAGCAGTTCTTC
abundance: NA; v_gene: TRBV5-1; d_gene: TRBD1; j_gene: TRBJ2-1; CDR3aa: CASSGQGAYNEQFF; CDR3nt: TGCGCCAGCAGCGGACAGGGGGCCTACAATGAGCAGTTCTTC
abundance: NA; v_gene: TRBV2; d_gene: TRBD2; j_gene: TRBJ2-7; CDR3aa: CASRGAGGLYEQYF; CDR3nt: TGTGCCAGCAGGGGAGCGGGAGGGCTCTACGAGCAGTACTTC
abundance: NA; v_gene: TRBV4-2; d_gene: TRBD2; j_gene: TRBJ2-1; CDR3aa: CASSQGTSGVGDYNEQFF; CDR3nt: TGTGCCAGCAGCCAAGGGACTAGCGGAGTCGGGGATTACAATGAGCAGTTCTTC
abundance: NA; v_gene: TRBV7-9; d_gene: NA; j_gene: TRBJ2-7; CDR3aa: CASSSTGTASYEQYF; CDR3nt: TGTGCCAGCAGCTCTACCGGGACTGCCTCCTACGAGCAGTACTTC
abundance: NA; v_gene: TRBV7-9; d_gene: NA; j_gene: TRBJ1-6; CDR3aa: CASSFYQDNSPLHF; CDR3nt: TGTGCCAGCAGCTTTTATCAGGATAATTCACCCCTCCACTTT
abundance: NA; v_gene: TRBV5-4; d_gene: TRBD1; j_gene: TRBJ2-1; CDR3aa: CASSTGTGDWGEQFF; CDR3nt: TGTGCCAGCAGCACCGGGACAGGGGATTGGGGTGAGCAGTTCTTC
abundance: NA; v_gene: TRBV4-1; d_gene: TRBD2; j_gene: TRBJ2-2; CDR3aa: CASSPREGLINTGELFF; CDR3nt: TGCGCCAGCAGCCCGAGGGAGGGACTAATCAACACCGGGGAGCTGTTTTTT
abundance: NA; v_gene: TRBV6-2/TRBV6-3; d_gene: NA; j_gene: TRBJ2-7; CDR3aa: CASSLRAAYEQYF; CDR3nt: TGTGCCAGCAGTTTGCGGGCCGCCTACGAGCAGTACTTC
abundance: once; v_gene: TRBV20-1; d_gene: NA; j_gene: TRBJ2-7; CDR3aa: CSAKGVHEQYF; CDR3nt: TGCAGTGCTAAGGGGGTCCACGAGCAGTACTTC
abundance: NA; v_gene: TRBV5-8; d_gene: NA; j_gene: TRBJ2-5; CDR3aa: CASSLRTPLETQYF; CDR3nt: TGTGCCAGCAGCTTGAGGACTCCGTTGGAGACCCAGTACTTC